Reported below is one T cell receptor beta chain. Original methodology: Amplified reference gene primers provided the basis for estimating nucleated cell counts. Clones were sequenced by immunoSEQ multiplex PCR, and TCRdb holds only the in-frame ones, with some missing. V and J calls and clone size are those listed in that table; D and trimming were worked out from the DNA. The sample holds 35,000 to 55,000 clones, approximately 81% seen once. The data are from a study of blood T cell repertoires in COVID-19. As for the study in general: Sites across the United States, Italy and Spain contributed samples from acute and convalescent COVID-19. In each case, the material was cDNA or gDNA derived from T cells, B-cell-depleted T cells, or PBMCs.

CDR1 and CDR2 (germline): SGHTA, FQGTGA. V lost 6 bases and J 8 bases, leaving 22 bases between the germline ends. The CDR3 length is 15 residues. The chain joins TRBV7-3 to TRBJ2-5; tentatively, D is TRBD2 (7 bases). This receptor was identified in a woman between 70 and 85 years old with acute or convalescent COVID-19. Material for sequencing was peripheral blood. The CDR3 spells CASSQGLGGHDTQYF. CDR3 bases: TGTGCCAGCAGTCAAGGCCTCGGGGGGCACGACACCCAGTACTTC.